This T cell receptor (beta chain) was identified during a study of cytomegalovirus exposure and HLA in healthy donors. Study results and limitations: The majority of CMV-associated TCR beta chains were reported as apparently HLA-restricted in a later analysis.

Remarks on this clone: The antigen is undetermined.

Donors showed nominal health when sampled, although they likely had unrecorded immune exposures. The PCR employed 60 Vbeta primers together with 13 Jbeta primers. Profiled with immunoSEQ multiplex PCR; TCRdb holds only in-frame clones, not every one. The listing records about 100,000 clones. Sequencing used PBMCs. The clonotype was recovered from a girl aged 5-17 years in good health and CMV-seropositive.

The CDR3 sequence: CASSLGVPSNYGYTF. CDR3 in DNA: TGTGCCAGCAGCCTAGGGGTCCCCTCTAACTATGGCTACACCTTC. The chain links TRBV28 to TRBJ1-2; a weak D match, TRBD1 (5 bases). The CDR3 contains 15 residues. CDR1 and CDR2 from the germline V gene are MDHEN and SYDVKM. Trimming removed 6 bases at V and 0 bases at J, with 14 bases between.